Below are 27 T cell receptor beta chains sequenced from a single sample in a study of CD8+CD57+ T cells in acquired aplastic anemia. Patients chosen for sequencing had CD8+CD57+ cells that had expanded, as shown by flow cytometry. Profiling of TCR beta VDJ combinations and CDR3 sequences used genomic DNA as template. TCRdb redid the calling of the reads with MiXCR, one entry per CDR3 protein. Of under 350,000 distinct CDR3 sequences listed, approximately 57% are singletons. The source material was sorted CD4+, CD8+, or CD8+CD57+ T cells (not recorded which) from PBMCs. These receptors were taken from a human donor with aplastic anemia.

Details on this clonotype: One junction end does not reproduce the germline sequence, and a read error may be involved. V is TRBV7-3 and J is TRBJ2-5, with 11 bases matching TRBD2. CDR1 and CDR2 from the germline V gene are SGHTA and FQGTGA. The CDR3 extends over 18 amino acids. The CDR3 DNA follows: TGCGCCAGCAGCTTAAAAGTCCTAGCGGGGGGCAGGAAAGAGACCCAGTACTTC. It translates to CASSLKVLAGGRKETQYF.

The chain carries TRBV29-1 and TRBJ2-7, with D unclear. Looked up from germline, CDR1 is SQVTM and CDR2 is ANQGSEA. The CDR3 spans 14 residues. V lost 6 bases and J lost 6, with 21 bases in between. CDR3 bases: TGCAGCGTGAGCTCGCCAGACCCTTCGGCCGAGCAGTACTTC. As protein: CSVSSPDPSAEQYF.

This clonotype was seen repeatedly, ten times or more. The V gene is TRBV12-3 or TRBV12-4, the J gene TRBJ2-3; the match to TRBD1 covers 9 bases. The CDR3 is made up of 16 amino acids. The ends lost 5 bases at V and 3 bases at J; junction bases unmatched: 9. DNA of the CDR3: TGTGCCAGCAGTCCATGGGGACAGGGAGGGACAGATACGCAGTATTTT. This gives the protein CASSPWGQGGTDTQYF.

In its sample, this clonotype was seen many times. V is TRBV6-1 and J is TRBJ1-2, with TRBD1 identical over 7 bases. The CDR3 has 14 residues. The germline gives CDR1 MNHNS, CDR2 SASEGT. J gave up 4 bases and V 6 bases, and 8 bases lay outside the gene matches. CDR3 sequence reads: CASRLTGVPYGYTF. CDR3 DNA: TGTGCCAGCAGGCTAACAGGGGTTCCCTATGGCTACACCTTC.

The CDR3 spells CASSIRGQLNTEAFF. In DNA, the CDR3 is TGTGCCAGTAGTATAAGGGGACAGCTGAACACTGAAGCTTTCTTT. V gene TRBV19 combines with J gene TRBJ1-1, with TRBD1 matching over 7 bases. With 2 bases clipped from V and 0 bases from J, the junction kept 3 bases outside the gene matches. CDR3 size: 15 residues. Germline CDR1 and CDR2: LNHDA and SQIVND (reference sequence).

The chain recombines TRBV29-1 with TRBJ1-1, with D maybe TRBD1 (6 bases). The CDR3 has 14 amino acids. The V end was cut by 7 bases, the J end by 1 base, with 16 bases between. The germline gives CDR1 SQVTM, CDR2 ANQGSEA. This CDR3 is CSGGGAKGNTEAFF. CDR3 DNA sequence: TGCAGCGGCGGGGGGGCTAAGGGGAACACTGAAGCTTTCTTT. Drawing the rest from reference TRBV29-1 and TRBJ1-1, the complete variable domain is SAVISQKPSRDICQRGTSLTIQCQVDSQVTMMFWYRQQPGQSLTLIATANQGSEATYESGFVIDKFPISRPNLTFSTLTVSNMSPEDSSIYLCSGGGAKGNTEAFFGQGTRLTVV.

The CDR3 protein is CASSWGTSGELFF. The CDR3 DNA is TGTGCCAGCAGCTGGGGGACTAGCGGGGAGCTGTTTTTT. The rearrangement joins TRBV5-8 to TRBJ2-2; 8 bases align to TRBD2. The ends lost 3 bases at V and 7 bases at J; junction bases unmatched: 2. The CDR3 totals 13 residues. Germline CDR1 and CDR2: SGHTS and YDEGEE.

V gene TRBV5-1 combines with J gene TRBJ1-1; 7 positions match TRBD1. With V trimmed by 4 bases and J by 3 bases, 9 bases remained unmatched. Per the germline V gene, CDR1 is SGHRS and CDR2 is YFSETQ. This CDR3 contains 15 residues. CDR3 region: CASSLRQGGDTEAFF. CDR3 nucleotides: TGCGCCAGCAGCCTGAGACAGGGAGGGGACACTGAAGCTTTCTTT.

This sequence joins TRBV19 and TRBJ1-2; TRBD1 might be the D (6 bases). Trimming removed 3 bases from V and 7 bases from J, with 9 bases in between. In germline, CDR1 is LNHDA, CDR2 SQIVND (reference sequence). The CDR3 totals 12 residues. The DNA of the CDR3 is TGTGCCAGTAGTATGGGGGCAGTTGGCTACACCTTC. Protein product: CASSMGAVGYTF.

This chain links TRBV7-6 with TRBJ1-5, with D unclear. Trimming left V 0 bases short and J 9 bases short, with 9 bases between. The germline V gene has CDR1 SGHVS and CDR2 FNYEAQ. The CDR3 is 13 residues long. As DNA, the CDR3 is TGTGCCAGCAGCTTAGCGGCATCGGGGCCCCAGCATTTT. Translated, it gives CASSLAASGPQHF.

This clonotype was counted many times. CDR3 nucleotides: TGTGCCAGCAGCACAGGGGGCGCGGGCAATCAGCCCCAGCATTTT. Amino acid sequence: CASSTGGAGNQPQHF. The chain employs TRBV12-3 or TRBV12-4 and TRBJ1-5; TRBD1 aligns across 9 bases. The CDR3 runs 15 residues. The V and J ends lost 6 bases and 2 bases, in that order; junction bases with no gene match: 5.

This clonotype was counted many times. CDR3 coding DNA: TGTGCCAGCAGCGTAGAGTCGGACGGAAATCAGCCCCAGCATTTT. It translates to CASSVESDGNQPQHF. The chain couples TRBV9 to TRBJ1-5; D not certain. CDR3 size: 15 residues. CDR1 SGDLS and CDR2 YYNGEE come from the germline V gene. V was cut by 0 bases and J by 4 bases, with 11 bases left in between.

This clonotype was picked up many times. CDR3 sequence (DNA): TGTGCCTGGAGCGTAACTAGCGGGAGCTACAATGAGCAGTTCTTC. This translates into CAWSVTSGSYNEQFF. The chain links TRBV30 to TRBJ2-1, with TRBD2 matching over 11 bases. The ends lost 3 bases at V and 3 bases at J; junction bases unmatched: 4. The CDR3 consists of 15 residues. Germline CDR1 and CDR2: GTSNPN and SVGIG (reference sequence).

The chain joins TRBV7-9 to TRBJ1-1; 8 bases fit TRBD1. Looked up from germline, CDR1 is SEHNR and CDR2 is FQNEAQ (reference sequence). The CDR3 totals 15 residues. V shed 2 bases and J 3 bases; nucleotides not matched to a gene: 5. CDR3 amino acids: CASSLPTGGYTEAFF. The CDR3 DNA follows: TGTGCCAGCAGCTTACCCACAGGGGGGTACACTGAAGCTTTCTTT.

The genes are TRBV25-1 and TRBJ1-4; the D is unclear. V lost 2 bases to trimming and J lost 3 bases, with 7 bases between them. The CDR3 has 14 amino acids. Looked up from germline, CDR1 is MGHDK and CDR2 is SYGVNS. This CDR3 reads CASSELSANEKLFF. The CDR3 nucleotides are TGTGCCAGCAGTGAACTTTCGGCTAATGAAAAACTGTTTTTT.

In this sample, this clonotype turned up many times. This sequence may be a read error, since a much larger clone differs from it by one base. This chain joins TRBV2 and TRBJ1-2, with D unclear. Trimming left V 6 bases short and J 4 bases short, with 12 bases between. This CDR3 is built from 13 residues. Per the germline V gene, CDR1 is SNHLY and CDR2 is FYNNEI. CDR3 nucleotide sequence: TGTGCCAGCAGCGCCGCAGAAACCTATGGCTACACCTTC. This encodes CASSAAETYGYTF.

This chain connects TRBV10-3 to TRBJ2-7; 7 nucleotides match TRBD1. V gave up 11 bases and J gave up 4 bases; unmatched junction bases: 8. The germline V gene encodes CDR1 ENHRY and CDR2 SYGVKD. This CDR3 region has 12 residues. CDR3 amino acids: CAGQTGVYEQYF. The DNA for the CDR3 is TGTGCCGGCCAAACAGGGGTTTACGAGCAGTACTTC.

The chain couples TRBV10-3 to TRBJ1-5, with unresolved D. The V and J ends lost 5 bases and 4 bases respectively, with 12 bases between them. Looked up from germline, CDR1 is ENHRY and CDR2 is SYGVKD. This CDR3 contains 14 residues. DNA for the CDR3: TGTGCCATCAGTACCGGGCTGAATAATCAGCCCCAGCATTTT. Protein sequence: CAISTGLNNQPQHF.

There are many counts of this clonotype. The chain combines TRBV3-1 with TRBJ1-2; D perhaps matches TRBD1 (5 bases). V was clipped by 4 bases and J by 8 bases, with 14 bases between them. This CDR3 has 13 amino acids. Germline V gene sequence: CDR1 LGHDT, CDR2 YNNKEL (reference sequence). CDR3 sequence (DNA): TGTGCCAGCAGCCCCCGGGGCGGGGCCGGCTACACCTTC. Amino acids: CASSPRGGAGYTF.

The chain has TRBV5-1 and TRBJ1-2, with D maybe TRBD1 (5 bases). Trimming removed 5 bases at V and 11 bases at J, with 16 bases between. Germline assignment: CDR1 SGHRS and CDR2 YFSETQ. The CDR3 is made up of 12 amino acids. CDR3 DNA sequence: TGCGCCAGCAGTCGAAGAAGCGGGGGTTACACCTTC. Protein sequence: CASSRRSGGYTF.

DNA of the CDR3: TGCAGCGTTGAGGGACAGGGTCTCACTGAAGCTTTCTTT. Encoded protein: CSVEGQGLTEAFF. The chain combines TRBV29-1 with TRBJ1-1, with 9 positions matching TRBD1. V lost 3 bases to trimming and J lost 4 bases; unmatched junction nucleotides: 3. The CDR3 is 13 residues long. Per the germline V gene, CDR1 is SQVTM and CDR2 is ANQGSEA.

This clonotype has just one count. This rearrangement joins TRBV20-1 to TRBJ2-2; D is possibly TRBD2 (5 bases). V was cut by 7 bases and J by 7 bases, with 19 bases left in between. The CDR3 consists of 14 residues. Germline V lookup: CDR1 DFQATT, CDR2 SNEGSKA (reference sequence). In nucleotides, the CDR3 is TGCAGTGGCTCGTGGACTGCTTATGGCGGGGAGCTGTTTTTT. Residues: CSGSWTAYGGELFF.

The chain joins TRBV20-1 to TRBJ2-3, with unresolved D. This CDR3 has 13 residues. V was trimmed by 3 bases and J by 0 bases, leaving 7 bases between them. Germline V CDR1 and CDR2: DFQATT, SNEGSKA (reference sequence). The CDR3 is CSASSYSTDTQYF. CDR3 DNA: TGCAGTGCTAGTTCTTATAGCACAGATACGCAGTATTTT.

The chain recombines TRBV24-1 with TRBJ2-3; D perhaps matches TRBD1 (6 bases). Trimming left V 6 bases short and J 4 bases short, with 10 bases between. The CDR3 length is 13 residues. In germline, CDR1 is KGHDR, CDR2 SFDVKD. The CDR3 sequence: CATSSTGSDTQYF. The CDR3 DNA reads TGTGCCACCAGTTCCACAGGGTCAGATACGCAGTATTTT.

The chain employs TRBV7-3 and TRBJ2-3; a possible D gene is TRBD2 (5 bases). V lost 4 bases, J lost 0 bases, and 11 bases lay in between. The V gene's germline CDR1 is SGHTA and CDR2 FQGTGA. This CDR3 region has 15 residues. The CDR3 DNA follows: TGTGCCAGCAGCTCGACTATCTCTAGCACAGATACGCAGTATTTT. Residues: CASSSTISSTDTQYF.

In this sample, this clonotype turned up many times. As DNA, the CDR3 is TGTGCCAGCAGCCAACGAGGAACAGGGGGTTATGGCTACACCTTC. Its protein is CASSQRGTGGYGYTF. The rearrangement links TRBV3-1 to TRBJ1-2, with 8 bases that match TRBD1. The CDR3 has 15 amino acids. Per the germline V gene, CDR1 is LGHDT and CDR2 is YNNKEL (reference sequence). V lost 2 bases and J lost 5; bases outside the gene matches: 7.

Many counts were recorded for this clonotype. V usage is TRBV6-1 and J usage is TRBJ2-4, with D possibly TRBD2 on 5 matching bases. CDR1 and CDR2 from the germline V gene are MNHNS and SASEGT. The CDR3 sequence is 10 residues long. V dropped 5 bases and J dropped 10 bases, with 6 bases sitting between them. The DNA of the CDR3 is TGTGCCAGCAGTCCGGGGATTCAGTACTTC. This sequence encodes CASSPGIQYF.